What follows describes a single TCR beta chain. This sample is drawn from a study of blood T cell repertoires in COVID-19. Study at large: From the United States, Italy and Spain came samples of acute and convalescent COVID-19. T cells, B-cell-depleted T cells, or PBMCs provided the cDNA or gDNA that served as material.

How the authors handled the data: The assay estimated nucleated cells by amplifying reference gene primers. Measured with immunoSEQ multiplex PCR; TCRdb has only the in-frame clones, and not every one. The V and J calls and the clone size are those of that table, but D and trimming were determined from the DNA. The table has about 200,000 clones, around 80% seen once. Trimming at V came to 1 base and at J to 1 base, leaving 8 bases not matched to a gene. Germline V gene sequence: CDR1 SGHTA, CDR2 FQGNSA. The CDR3 has 18 amino acids. This TCR derives from a woman aged 70-85 years with acute or convalescent COVID-19. This chain uses TRBV7-2 with TRBJ2-5; 11 positions agree with TRBD2. The sample taken for sequencing was peripheral blood. The CDR3 coding sequence is TGTGCCAGCAGCTTAGACCTATTCGGGACTAGCGGCCAAGAGACCCAGTACTTC. This translates into CASSLDLFGTSGQETQYF. The full variable domain, its missing parts supplied by reference TRBV7-2 and TRBJ2-5, is GAGVSQSPSNKVTEKGKDVELRCDPISGHTALYWYRQSLGQGLEFLIYFQGNSAPDKSGLPSDRFSAERTGGSVSTLTIQRTQQEDSAVYLCASSLDLFGTSGQETQYFGPGTRLLVL.